This T cell receptor beta chain was identified during a study of technical replicates of blood from several donors. Clones were read by immunoSEQ multiplex PCR, and TCRdb kept only the in-frame ones, dropping some. This sample carries 84,000 or so clones, just under 95% of them seen once, and the ten largest clones take approximately 0.24%. CDR3 size: 13 residues. Losses at the gene ends were 4 bases for V and 7 bases for J; bases not matched to a gene: 3. Germline lookup yields CDR1 SEHNR and CDR2 FQNEAQ (reference sequence). Material for sequencing was T cells isolated from PBMCs. The receptor was derived from a human donor in good health. The rearrangement links TRBV7-9 to TRBJ2-2, with 7 bases aligning to TRBD1. CDR3 sequence reads: CASSYQGVGELFF. CDR3 sequence (DNA): TGTGCCAGCAGCTACCAGGGGGTCGGGGAGCTGTTTTTT.